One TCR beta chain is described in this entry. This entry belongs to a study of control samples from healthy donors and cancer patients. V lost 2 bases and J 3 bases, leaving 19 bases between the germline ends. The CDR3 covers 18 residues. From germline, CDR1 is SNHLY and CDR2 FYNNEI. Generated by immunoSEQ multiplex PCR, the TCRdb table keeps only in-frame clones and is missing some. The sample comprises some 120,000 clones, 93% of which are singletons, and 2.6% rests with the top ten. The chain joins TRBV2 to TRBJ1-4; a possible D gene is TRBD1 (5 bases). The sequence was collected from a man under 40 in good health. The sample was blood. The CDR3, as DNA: TGTGCCAGCAGTGAAACACACCTCGGGGGAGGAGCTAATGAAAAACTGTTTTTT. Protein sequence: CASSETHLGGGANEKLFF.